This T cell receptor (beta chain) was observed in a study of T cell responses to AZD1222 COVID-19 vaccine. Findings and limits, study-wide: Just a handful of AZD1222 recipients tested seropositive at baseline. Rises in breadth and depth of Spike-specific TCRs came after two AZD1222 doses. Among vaccine-associated CD4 TCRs, coverage spanned spike, with dominance at 160-218 and 743-854. Clonal diversity was possibly underestimated, and the donors were mostly white British, with more females.

V lost 3 bases to trimming and J lost 7 bases, with 7 bases between them. The germline CDR1 and CDR2 sequences are MNHEY and SMNVEV (reference sequence). The CDR3 extends over 13 amino acids. A remark on this clone: Its antigen is not known.

Measured with immunoSEQ multiplex PCR; TCRdb has only the in-frame clones, and not every one. The sample includes some 71,000 clones, 89% of them seen just once. The V call is TRBV27, the J call TRBJ1-6; D is undetermined. Sample: peripheral blood, taken 28 days after the second AZD1222 dose. The TCR sequence derives from an adult who received the AZD1222 COVID-19 vaccine. Written as DNA, the CDR3 is TGTGCCAGCAGTTTGGACCTCAATTCACCCCTCCACTTT. This sequence encodes CASSLDLNSPLHF.